This paragraph covers one T cell receptor (beta chain) sequence. Antigen specificity is unknown. This sample was included in a study of OX40 agonist ivuxolimab in advanced cancers. The V gene end was trimmed by 8 bases and the J gene end by 6 bases; junction bases not matched to a gene: 9. This CDR3 region has 14 residues. Per the germline V gene, CDR1 is SEHNR and CDR2 is FQNEAQ (reference sequence). Study-wide points: Both CD4+ and CD8+ T cell populations in blood had undergone clonal expansion by week 6 at 0.1 to 3.0 mg/kg.

Repertoires were generated with immunoSEQ multiplex PCR, while TCRdb's copy carries only in-frame clones and drops some. The table includes tens of thousands of clones, about 90% detected once. This receptor was identified in an adult with an advanced solid tumor such as melanoma, head and neck, liver or kidney cancer. The sequenced sample was CD4+ or CD8+ T cells sorted from blood, obtained in a trial of the OX40 agonist ivuxolimab. V and J are TRBV7-9 and TRBJ2-5; 10 positions agree with TRBD2. The CDR3 loop reads CASEIAGGRKTQYF. The CDR3, as DNA: TGTGCCAGCGAGATAGCGGGAGGACGTAAGACCCAGTACTTC. The full variable domain, with the rest looked up from reference TRBV7-9 and TRBJ2-5, is DTGVSQNPRHKITKRGQNVTFRCDPISEHNRLYWYRQTLGQGPEFLTYFQNEAQLEKSRLLSDRFSAERPKGSFSTLEIQRTEQGDSAMYLCASEIAGGRKTQYFGPGTRLLVL.